This TCR beta chain was obtained from a study of blood T cell repertoires in COVID-19 (TCRdb year 2020). Regarding the study in general: The collaborator samples originated in the United States, Italy and Spain and spanned the acute and convalescent phases of COVID-19. The material from the prospective study consisted of cDNA or gDNA derived from T cells, B-cell-depleted T cells, or PBMCs. Deeply sampled blood TCRbeta repertoires from subjects exposed to, actively infected with, or recovered from COVID-19 were included in the dataset. The repertoires were released in a freely available public database meant as a resource for research on the immune response to SARS-CoV-2. Samples were obtained from the ongoing ImmuneRACE study (first 160 participants) and from approximately 1,200 subjects provided by 6 global collaborators. Nearly every sample came with metadata listing a de-identified subject ID, COVID-19 status, age in years and sex. Where available, HLA class I and class II types were taken from metadata supplied by the sample provider and were not determined by assay-based typing.

In Seattle, one collaborating source enrolled patients while the infection was active and tracked those patients longitudinally over the course of disease. Each collaborating institution followed its own protocols to collect whole blood in K2EDTA tubes. For TCRbeta analysis, collaborators shipped samples in one of three forms: frozen whole blood, isolated PBMCs, or DNA extracted from either of those sample types. The CDR3 goes from the cysteine to the phenylalanine over 17 residues. Solely the CDR3 DNA is kept, with 51 bases framed from the first base. V and J lose 0 bases and 0 bases, and a span of 9 bases separates them. Via the germline V gene, CDR1 is KGHSH and CDR2 LQKENI. General study outcomes and caveats: The quantity of clinical and demographic metadata differed by source and by participant and was supplied without curation.

TCRbeta CDR3 regions were amplified from genomic DNA by means of the immunoSEQ Assay, a bias-controlled multiplex PCR. Per the original workflow: The number of nucleated cells in each sample was estimated by amplification of reference gene primers within the assay. Sequence reads were collapsed and filtered to measure the absolute abundance of every unique TCRbeta CDR3 rearrangement. Productive Simpson clonality was computed per sample as the square root of Simpson's diversity index over productive rearrangements. TCRdb stores this immuneACCESS table with in-frame sequences only. Part of the clones is absent; in the studies checked, under half of the shortfall reflects unresolved V genes, and no reason is known for the rest. V and J calls and clone size are as listed in that table; D and trimming were resolved from the DNA. The sample table holds roughly 350,000 clones, of which about nine tenths were seen once. Of the sample, just under 7.5% is held by the ten largest clones.

With regard to this clone: The clone's antigen remains unknown. The input lacks base qualities; no much larger clone sits a single base away.

The rearranged segments are TRBV18 and TRBJ2-6; the D gene cannot be resolved reliably. The TCR comes from a woman aged 70-85 years with COVID-19, enrolled during active disease. Sequenced sample: peripheral blood. The CDR3 region: CASSPPAQTSGANVLTF. The DNA sequence is TGTGCCAGCTCACCACCGGCACAGACCTCTGGGGCCAACGTCCTGACTTTC.